The 28 T cell receptor beta chains presented below share a single source sample, sequenced in a study of T-cell reconstitution after alpha-beta-depleted transplantation in children. Molecular barcoding with unique molecular identifiers was used for the TCRbeta library. Each CDR3 protein gets one entry after TCRdb re-called the PCR reads with MiXCR. The sample gives hundreds of thousands of distinct CDR3 sequences, roughly 16% of which show up once; around 5% is in the top ten. The sequencing here drew on PBMCs, mostly from graft donor cells, taken 360 days after TCRalphabeta/CD19-depleted stem cell transplant. The source of these receptors is a male patient younger than 18 who had a stem cell transplant for acute lymphoblastic leukemia, so the T cells may come from the graft donor.

This clonotype was found many times. V gene TRBV4-1 combines with J gene TRBJ2-7, with 7 bases matching TRBD1. V lost 0 bases, J lost 2 bases, and 7 bases stayed unmatched. The CDR3 sequence is 16 residues long. CDR1 is MGHRA, CDR2 YSYEKL, per germline. CDR3 sequence: CASSQDMRQGAYEQYF. CDR3 nucleotide sequence: TGCGCCAGCAGCCAAGATATGAGGCAGGGGGCCTACGAGCAGTACTTC.

The chain combines TRBV15 with TRBJ2-5; D may be TRBD1 (5 bases). V was cut by 4 bases and J by 4 bases, with 7 bases left in between. Germline V gene data show CDR1 as LNHNV and CDR2 as YYDKDF (reference sequence). This CDR3 has 12 amino acids. The CDR3: CATSTRVETQYF. The CDR3 nucleotides are TGTGCCACCAGCACCAGGGTAGAGACCCAGTACTTC. The whole variable domain, filled in from reference TRBV15 and TRBJ2-5, reads DAMVIQNPRYQVTQFGKPVTLSCSQTLNHNVMYWYQQKSSQAPKLLFHYYDKDFNNEADTPDNFQSRRPNTSFCFLDIRSPGLGDTAMYLCATSTRVETQYFGPGTRLLVL.

The J gene is TRBJ2-1, the V gene TRBV19; D ambiguous. Germline V gene lookup returns CDR1 LNHDA and CDR2 SQIVND (reference sequence). This CDR3 is 11 amino acids long. Trimming cost V 8 bases and J 8 bases, with 10 bases left between them. The CDR3 DNA reads TGTGCCAGTGGGTTCGGAGATGAGCAGTTCTTC. It translates to CASGFGDEQFF.

This clonotype turned up a few times. The V call is TRBV12-3 or TRBV12-4, the J call TRBJ2-2; either TRBD1 or TRBD2 may supply D (5 bases each). This CDR3 comprises 14 residues. Trimming shortened V by 1 base and J by 6 bases, and 9 bases separated the two germline ends. The CDR3 is CASSLVPGPGELFF. CDR3 in DNA: TGTGCCAGCAGTTTAGTGCCGGGGCCCGGGGAGCTGTTTTTT.

This clonotype has ten or more counts. One junction end disagrees with the germline gene, perhaps due to a read error. V usage is TRBV29-1 and J usage is TRBJ2-3, with unresolved D. The length of the CDR3 is 12 residues. CDR1 and CDR2 from the germline V gene are SQVTM and ANQGSEA. The CDR3 region has the DNA TGCAGCGTTGTCGAGGTCACAGACACGCAGTATTTT. This gives the protein CSVVEVTDTQYF.

This clonotype has only a few counts. The chain uses TRBV5-1 and TRBJ2-1, with a tentative D call TRBD2 (6 bases). V was pared by 1 base and J by 6 bases, with 14 bases between. Germline V gene lookup returns CDR1 SGHRS and CDR2 YFSETQ. This CDR3 spans 15 amino acids. The CDR3 is CASSLIAGPSNEQFF. The CDR3 bases are TGCGCCAGCAGCTTGATCGCGGGGCCTTCCAATGAGCAGTTCTTC.

The chain carries TRBV5-1 and TRBJ2-7, with D tentatively TRBD2 (5 bases). This CDR3 spans 12 amino acids. The germline V and J ends were trimmed by 4 bases and 5 bases, with 10 bases remaining between them. From germline, CDR1 is SGHRS and CDR2 YFSETQ. In nucleotides, the CDR3 is TGCGCCAGCAGCATTGAGGGTAACGAGCAGTACTTC. Amino acid sequence: CASSIEGNEQYF.

This clonotype has ten or more counts. The chain is built from TRBV12-3 or TRBV12-4 and TRBJ2-5; tentatively, D is TRBD2 (6 bases). The V gene lost 5 bases and the J gene lost 2 bases, with 15 bases spanning the gap. The CDR3 is 15 residues long. The CDR3 here is CASSARGSGQETQYF. As DNA, the CDR3 is TGTGCCAGCAGTGCGAGGGGTAGCGGACAAGAGACCCAGTACTTC.

Ten or more counts support this clonotype. The chain uses TRBV24-1 and TRBJ2-2; 12 bases are a match to TRBD2. V was pared by 3 bases and J by 4 bases, with 5 bases of the junction left unmatched. CDR1 KGHDR and CDR2 SFDVKD come from the germline V gene. The CDR3 covers 17 residues. In DNA, the CDR3 is TGTGCCACCAGTGATCTGACTAGCGGGAGATCCACCGGGGAGCTGTTTTTT. It encodes CATSDLTSGRSTGELFF.

This clonotype was counted between two and nine times. V gene TRBV10-2 combines with J gene TRBJ2-5; tentatively, D is TRBD2 (6 bases). The V gene lost 2 bases and the J gene lost 5 bases, with 15 bases spanning the gap. CDR3 length: 15 residues. Germline V gives CDR1 WSHSY, CDR2 SAAADI. The CDR3 bases are TGCGCCAGCAGTGAGACCGGGACTTCGCCTGAGACCCAGTACTTC. Translation gives CASSETGTSPETQYF.

The chain recombines TRBV12-3 or TRBV12-4 with TRBJ1-6; D uncertain. Trimming took 6 bases from V and 5 from J, leaving 8 bases between them. CDR3 size: 13 residues. The CDR3 coding sequence is TGTGCCAGCAGGGGCCTTAATAATTCACCCCTCCACTTT. Translating gives CASRGLNNSPLHF.

The chain employs TRBV5-1 and TRBJ1-1; D ambiguous. The ends were cut back, 4 bases at V and 4 bases at J, with 20 bases in the middle. Germline loops: CDR1 SGHRS, CDR2 YFSETQ. This CDR3 spans 16 amino acids. The CDR3 DNA is TGCGCCAGCAGCCTTATGGCAGGCCTAAAGGTCACTGAAGCTTTCTTT. Protein: CASSLMAGLKVTEAFF. Variable domain in full (rest from reference TRBV5-1 and TRBJ1-1): KAGVTQTPRYLIKTRGQQVTLSCSPISGHRSVSWYQQTPGQGLQFLFEYFSETQRNKGNFPGRFSGRQFSNSRSEMNVSTLELGDSALYLCASSLMAGLKVTEAFFGQGTRLTVV.

This clonotype was counted only a few times. The V gene is TRBV13, the J gene TRBJ2-2, with 8 bases aligning to TRBD1. Germline CDR1 reads PRHDT; CDR2 reads FYEKMQ (reference sequence). Trimming cost V 5 bases and J 7 bases; bases outside gene matches: 9. The CDR3 is 15 residues long. This CDR3 is CASSPGQGRIGELFF. The CDR3 DNA sequence: TGTGCCAGCAGCCCTGGACAGGGTCGAATCGGGGAGCTGTTTTTT.

This clonotype was found a few times. V usage is TRBV5-5 and J usage is TRBJ1-2, with 8 nucleotides matching TRBD1. The germline CDR1 and CDR2 sequences are SGHKS and YYEKEE (reference sequence). With V trimmed by 3 bases and J by 9 bases, 13 bases remained unmatched. CDR3 length: 15 amino acids. The CDR3 sequence is CASSWHQTGEESYTF. Here the CDR3 DNA reads TGTGCCAGCAGCTGGCACCAGACAGGGGAAGAGAGCTACACCTTC.

This chain connects TRBV12-3 or TRBV12-4 to TRBJ1-1; maybe TRBD1 (6 bases). The V gene lost 6 bases and the J gene lost 8 bases, with 10 bases spanning the gap. The length of the CDR3 is 11 residues. For the CDR3, the DNA is TGTGCCAGCAGGACCGGGACAGAAGCTTTCTTT. Translated, it gives CASRTGTEAFF.

The CDR3, as DNA: TGTGCCAGCTCCGAGGGGGCGACAGAACTTGTCAATGAGCAGTTCTTC. This gives the protein CASSEGATELVNEQFF. The V call is TRBV9, the J call TRBJ2-1; 7 positions match TRBD1. CDR1 is SGDLS and CDR2 is YYNGEE in the germline V gene. J was trimmed by 6 bases and V by 7 bases; bases with no gene match: 16. The CDR3 has 16 residues.

This clonotype turned up a few times. The V gene is TRBV9, the J gene TRBJ2-4; possible D gene TRBD1, 6 bases. The germline V and J ends were trimmed by 3 bases and 0 bases, with 16 bases remaining between them. Germline CDR1 is SGDLS and CDR2 is YYNGEE. CDR3 length: 17 amino acids. CDR3 sequence (DNA): TGTGCCAGCAGCGCAGGTCGGACAGCCCTAGCCAAAAACATTCAGTACTTC. It specifies CASSAGRTALAKNIQYF.

This clonotype appeared a few times. V is TRBV6-2 or TRBV6-3 and J is TRBJ2-7; 7 bases match TRBD2. This CDR3 is 17 amino acids long. V lost 5 bases to trimming and J lost 2 bases; unmatched junction nucleotides: 15. The V gene's germline CDR1 is MNHEY and CDR2 SVGEGT. This chain's CDR3 is CASSRPPGGRATYEQYF. CDR3 bases: TGTGCCAGCAGTCGCCCCCCCGGGGGGAGGGCCACCTACGAGCAGTACTTC.

This chain joins TRBV7-8 and TRBJ2-1, with TRBD1 matching 7 bases. CDR1 is SGHVS, CDR2 FQNEAQ, per germline. CDR3 length: 16 residues. Germline trimming cut 5 bases from V and 3 bases from J; bases unmatched to any gene: 10. CDR3 loop: CASSLTPGTDYNEQFF. CDR3 nucleotide sequence: TGTGCCAGCAGCCTAACTCCCGGGACAGACTACAATGAGCAGTTCTTC. Full variable domain (remainder filled in from reference TRBV7-8 and TRBJ2-1): GAGVSQSPRYKVAKRGQDVALRCDPISGHVSLFWYQQALGQGPEFLTYFQNEAQLDKSGLPSDRFFAERPEGSVSTLKIQRTQQEDSAVYLCASSLTPGTDYNEQFFGPGTRLTVL.

J is TRBJ2-7 and V is TRBV12-3 or TRBV12-4; D is possibly TRBD1 (5 bases). The CDR3 is 14 residues long. The germline V and J ends were trimmed by 3 bases and 4 bases, with 13 bases remaining between them. The CDR3 protein is CASSFLETEYEQYF. The CDR3 DNA sequence: TGTGCCAGCAGTTTCCTTGAGACAGAGTACGAGCAGTACTTC.

The chain joins TRBV5-1 to TRBJ2-7; 7 bases are shared with TRBD1. The CDR3 sequence is 14 residues long. In germline, CDR1 is SGHRS, CDR2 YFSETQ. V shed 2 bases, J shed 6 bases, and the junction held 8 bases outside the gene matches. The CDR3 DNA is TGCGCCAGCAGCTTACAGGGGAACGCGCTCGAGCAGTACTTC. This gives the protein CASSLQGNALEQYF.

The chain combines TRBV6-5 with TRBJ2-3; 10 bases match TRBD2. The CDR3 extends over 16 amino acids. With V trimmed by 2 bases and J by 3 bases, 5 bases remained unmatched. Germline-derived CDR1 and CDR2 are MNHEY and SVGAGI. The chain's CDR3 is CASSYASGRGTDTQYF. The CDR3 DNA is TGTGCCAGCAGTTACGCGAGCGGGAGGGGGACAGATACGCAGTATTTT.

With regard to this clonotype: Compared with germline, one end of the junction differs, possibly owing to a read error. The chain links TRBV2 to TRBJ2-3; D gene unclear. The length of the CDR3 is 8 residues. Germline lookup yields CDR1 SNHLY and CDR2 FYNNEI. Here the CDR3 reads CASSDWLF. In nucleotides, the CDR3 is TGTGCCAGCAGTGATTGGTTGTTT.

The gene calls are TRBV9 and TRBJ2-2; 10 bases agree with TRBD2. With 4 bases clipped from V and 4 bases from J, the junction kept 7 bases outside the gene matches. The germline CDR1 and CDR2 sequences are SGDLS and YYNGEE. The CDR3 contains 16 residues. The CDR3 is CASSPRTSGITGELFF. The DNA of the CDR3 is TGTGCCAGCAGCCCCCGGACTAGCGGTATCACCGGGGAGCTGTTTTTT. The full variable domain, completed using reference TRBV9 and TRBJ2-2, is DSGVTQTPKHLITATGQRVTLRCSPRSGDLSVYWYQQSLDQGLQFLIQYYNGEERAKGNILERFSAQQFPDLHSELNLSSLELGDSALYFCASSPRTSGITGELFFGEGSRLTVL.

V gene TRBV10-3 combines with J gene TRBJ2-4; 11 bases fit TRBD2. CDR3 size: 14 residues. Germline V gives CDR1 ENHRY, CDR2 SYGVKD. Trimming cost V 4 bases and J 8 bases; bases outside gene matches: 4. CDR3 region: CAISVRLAGHIQYF. The CDR3 region has the DNA TGTGCCATCAGTGTAAGACTAGCGGGACACATTCAGTACTTC.

This clonotype was seen only a few times. The genes are TRBV10-3 and TRBJ1-2; the D gene is possibly TRBD1 (5 bases). Deletions cut 6 bases from V and 6 bases from J, with 11 bases between. CDR1 and CDR2 from the germline V gene are ENHRY and SYGVKD. The CDR3 sequence is 12 residues long. In nucleotides, the CDR3 is TGTGCCATCAGGGGGCTATTGGATGGCTACACCTTC. Translated: CAIRGLLDGYTF.

This clonotype was detected a few times. The chain has TRBV10-3 and TRBJ2-1; D not resolved. The germline gives CDR1 ENHRY, CDR2 SYGVKD. The ends were cut back, 6 bases at V and 5 bases at J, with 23 bases in the middle. The CDR3 contains 17 residues. CDR3 DNA sequence: TGTGCCATCAGCGGACCTCAATTGAGGTGGGAAAACAATGAGCAGTTCTTC. Protein sequence: CAISGPQLRWENNEQFF.

CDR3 sequence reads: CASSTRDSSTDTQYF. For the CDR3, the DNA is TGTGCCAGCAGCACCCGGGACAGCAGCACAGATACGCAGTATTTT. V gene TRBV21-1 combines with J gene TRBJ2-3; no DNA check was done on the table's D call, TRBD1. TRBV21-1 is shown as a pseudogene. This CDR3 region has 15 residues.